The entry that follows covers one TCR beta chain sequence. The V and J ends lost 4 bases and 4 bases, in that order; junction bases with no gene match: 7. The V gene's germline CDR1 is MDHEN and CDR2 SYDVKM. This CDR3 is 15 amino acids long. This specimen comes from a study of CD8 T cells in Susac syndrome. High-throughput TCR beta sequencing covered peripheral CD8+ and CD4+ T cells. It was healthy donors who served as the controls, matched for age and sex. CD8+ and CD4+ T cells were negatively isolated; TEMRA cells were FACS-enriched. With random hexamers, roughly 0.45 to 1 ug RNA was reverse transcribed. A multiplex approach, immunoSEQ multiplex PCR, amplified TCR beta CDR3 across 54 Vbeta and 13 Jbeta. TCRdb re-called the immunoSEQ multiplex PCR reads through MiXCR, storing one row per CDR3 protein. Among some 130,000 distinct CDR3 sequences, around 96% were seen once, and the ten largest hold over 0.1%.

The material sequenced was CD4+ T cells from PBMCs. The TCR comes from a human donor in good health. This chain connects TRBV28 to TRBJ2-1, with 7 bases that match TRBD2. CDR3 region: CASSSLAVLYNEQFF. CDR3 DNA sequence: TGTGCCAGCAGTTCGCTAGCGGTTCTATACAATGAGCAGTTCTTC.